This TCR beta chain was retrieved from a study of stem cell transplantation in POMP-related autoinflammatory disease. On the study more broadly: Neutrophil and platelet engraftment from the graft donor was 100% through one year after transplant. Study findings and constraints: A trend toward lower repertoire diversity and greater clonality appeared in every analyzed T-cell subset of PRAID patients. Patients with PRAID showed a restricted number of unique TRB V-J gene pairings.

Germline lookup yields CDR1 MGHRA and CDR2 YSYEKL. The CDR3 is 15 residues long. Trimming removed 2 bases from V and 7 bases from J; junction bases left unmatched: 10. As to this clone: Its matching antigen is unknown.

Generated by immunoSEQ multiplex PCR, the TCRdb table keeps only in-frame clones and is missing some. There are thousands of clones in the sample; approximately 88% occur only once, and 13% lies in the top ten. This chain links TRBV4-1 with TRBJ2-7; 8 bases are a match to TRBD2. Sequencing was performed on CD8+ T cells from PBMCs, taken after stem cell transplantation. This receptor was obtained from a human patient with POMP-related autoinflammation and immune dysregulation (PRAID). A share of the T cells may be of graft donor origin. The DNA for the CDR3 is TGCGCCAGCAGCCAAATGGGACTAGGAGCGCGAGAGCAGTACTTC. It codes for CASSQMGLGAREQYF.